The text below deals with one T cell receptor (beta chain). A single count supports this clonotype. It lacks a known antigen. Qualities for individual bases were not recorded, and no much larger clone is one base off. Systemically healthy Caucasian individuals from Russia, 35 to 50 in total and aged roughly 6 to 100 years, were included as donors. Each donor gave 8 to 10 milliliters of peripheral blood, drawn into EDTA-treated Vacutainer tubes. Ficoll-Paque density-gradient centrifugation was used to isolate PBMCs, with at least 6.5 million per sample. Total RNA was extracted from PBMCs with Trizol reagent, with at least 5 micrograms obtained per sample. For every donor, an aliquot of PBMCs went through flow cytometry to measure the percentages of naive CD45RAhigh/CD27high T cells. This entry comes from a study of blood T cells in healthy people across ages (dated by TCRdb to 2013 to 2016). At the level of the whole study: In model experiments, template switching captured about one uniquely barcoded TCR beta cDNA molecule for every two T cells. To track age-related changes in TCR beta repertoire diversity, the study relied on deep sequencing normalized with unique cDNA molecular identifiers. The donors were divided into four age groups: young (average about 15 years), middle-aged (about 40), aged (approximately 62) and long-lived (around 87). Donors of different ages were randomly distributed across sequencing lanes to avoid experimental bias. Two additional independent replicas of 1 million unique cDNA reads from the same blood draw were analyzed for two donors (one aged 18 to 30 and one aged 80 or older). Overall results and qualifications from the work: The percentage of naive T cells measured by flow cytometry correlated strongly with observed TCR beta diversity. The CMV infection status of donors was not known, potentially confounding age-related changes in expanded clonotypes. Because profiling used bulk unsorted PBMCs, naive and antigen-experienced compartments could not be compared conclusively. Estimates of total diversity from one million sequenced T cells were regarded as lower bounds and underestimates. Observed TCR beta diversity per million T cells fell roughly linearly with age, and a significant reduction was already apparent by age roughly 40. Compared with the aged group, the long-lived group had more naive CD4+ T cells, fewer expanded clones and increased TCR diversity, suggesting age selection.

The CDR3 numbers 15 residues from cysteine through phenylalanine. Of all the DNA, just the CDR3 is kept, 45 bases in frame from base 1. V is cut back by 4 bases and J by 7 bases, with 11 bases in the junction unmatched. The CDR1 and CDR2 encoded by the germline V gene are SGHDN and FVKESK. Libraries were made using 5' RACE. These reads were obtained on an Illumina HiSeq 2500. A second roughly 7 to 11 cycle PCR used a sample-barcoded 5' primer and a J-beta primer mix. Each TCR beta cDNA molecule received a unique molecular identifier from a template-switch 5' adaptor carrying 12 random nucleotides. At least 2.5 million CDR3-containing paired-end reads were obtained from each sample. First-strand cDNA synthesis was performed from all RNA using the Mint cDNA synthesis kit, with priming by a TRBC-specific oligonucleotide. After uracil-DNA glycosylase treatment, a first 18-cycle PCR used universal primers M1SS and BC2_uni_R on all cDNA. As for how the authors treated the data: Each sample was normalized by randomly selecting 1 million high-quality reads, each carrying a distinct molecular identifier. Instead of being binned into consensus sequences, reads with shared molecular identifiers were discarded. CDR3 identification, clonotype clustering and error correction used MiTCR with a Q25 quality threshold and the strictest error-elimination algorithm. Lower-bound total TCR beta diversity was estimated with a nonparametric unseen species model using Euler transformation. TCRdb applied fastp at Q25 and MiXCR to the public reads, then kept only in-frame beta chains. One record per CDR3 amino acid sequence lists the most common genes and DNA. TCRdb's processing, not the authors' own work, is the source of the V and J calls. Across this sample there are 1 million or so distinct CDR3 sequences, with under 45% seen only once. Clones ranked in the top ten supply around 18% of the sample.

This TCR was sampled from a woman aged 55-75 years in good health. The chain is encoded by TRBV14 joined to TRBJ2-7; the junction holds 9 bases that match TRBD2. Sample: blood. The CDR3: CASSPPGLAINEQYF. The nucleotide sequence reads as follows: TGTGCCAGCAGCCCTCCGGGACTAGCCATCAATGAGCAGTACTTC.